The T cell receptor beta chain under discussion was sequenced for a study of T cells after yellow fever vaccination. Study-wide results and limits: Reappearance after the booster was seen for most primary-vaccination clones, at 95% to 96% CD4 and around 88% CD8.

Germline V lookup: CDR1 MNHEY, CDR2 SVGAGI. The CDR3 is made up of 15 amino acids. V lost 2 bases and J lost 4; bases outside the gene matches: 7. This clonotype was found a few times. Its antigen is unidentified. TCRdb analysed the 5' RACE reads with MiXCR anew, one entry per CDR3 protein. This sample has under 600,000 distinct CDR3 sequences; 20% to 25% occur once, and the top ten carry less than 20%. The material was PBMCs, obtained about 20 days after the first yellow fever vaccination. The receptor's source is a man aged 18-30 years who received the YFV17D yellow fever vaccine. This sequence joins TRBV6-5 and TRBJ1-1; TRBD1 matches 7 bases. CDR3 sequence (DNA): TGTGCCAGCAGTTACGCCCCAGACAGGGTCACTGAAGCTTTCTTT. The encoded protein is CASSYAPDRVTEAFF.